This T cell receptor (beta chain) originates from a study of Ad26.COV2.S vaccination and SARS-CoV-2 variants (dated by TCRdb to about 2021). The study in broad terms: Donors in the vaccine arm were drawn from COV1001, a phase I-IIa trial of Ad26.COV2.S in healthy adults that was multicentre, randomized, double-blind and placebo-controlled. A total of 32 samples were included in the TCR-sequenced set, comprising some 20 Ad26.COV2.S vaccine recipients, 5 placebo recipients and 8 SARS-CoV-2 convalescent individuals. Trial participants were randomized into five groups of five: low-dose or high-dose Ad26.COV2.S given once or twice, or placebo on both occasions. TCRbeta repertoire sequencing served as the tool for gauging how specific and how broad the SARS-CoV-2-reactive T cell receptors were following Ad26.COV2.S vaccination. Throughout the experiments and outcome assessment, investigators stayed blinded to trial group allocation. Ad26.COV2.S was given intramuscularly at 5x10^10 or 1x10^11 viral particles, as a single shot or as two shots 56 days apart. Overall results and qualifications from the work: The authors noted that total T cell responses may have been underestimated by the TCR breadth and depth analyses. Compared with placebo recipients, Ad26.COV2.S recipients showed higher spike-specific TCR breadth (P = 0.0014). The study was not powered for comparison of responses between vaccine doses or regimens. Vaccine and placebo recipients had similar non-spike TCR breadth, a finding consistent with the vaccine containing only spike. After vaccination, substantial breadth of spike-specific CD8+ and CD4+ T cell responses was reported.

The treatment or condition label, as the study defines it: over 15 received Ad26.COV2.S at low or high dose, single or two shots; 5 received placebo; per-sample allocation not given. Repertoires of vaccine and placebo recipients were sequenced from samples collected on day 63 after the first injection. Between 29 July and 7 August 2020, Cohort 1b enrolled some 25 adults aged 18-55 years at one site in Boston, USA. Ad26.COV2.S was a replication-incompetent adenovirus type 26 vector that expressed a prefusion-stabilized SARS-CoV-2 spike protein derived from the original Wuhan strain. Trimming removed 6 bases from V and 8 bases from J, leaving 19 bases between the germline ends. Spanning cysteine to phenylalanine, the CDR3 consists of 14 amino acids. Only the CDR3 part of the read is kept: 42 bases, read in frame from the first base. CDR1 ENHRY and CDR2 SYGVKD are derived from the germline V gene. The immunoSEQ Assay was the method used to sequence TCRbeta CDR3 regions. After extraction, genomic DNA underwent amplification by bias-controlled multiplex PCR, followed by high-throughput sequencing. In the source study's methods: Collapsing and filtering of sequences were performed to quantify the absolute abundance of each unique TCRbeta CDR3 region. Usable DNA was measured by amplifying reference genes present in all nucleated cells, and TCRbeta template counts were normalized to that usable DNA to estimate T cell fraction. Repertoire TCRs were annotated as SARS-CoV-2-specific when V gene, CDR3 amino acid sequence and J gene were exactly matched to a known reactive TCR set. The reference SARS-CoV-2 TCR set came from MIRA and was filtered for enrichment in COVID-19-positive ImmuneCODE repertoires, removing public or cross-reactive TCRs. Using the MIRA antigens, annotated TCRs were further analysed by specific ORF or by position within an ORF. Breadth was defined as the number of annotated unique rearrangements divided by the total number of unique productive rearrangements, and depth was defined as the summed frequency of the annotated unique rearrangements. Two-sided Wilcoxon rank-sum tests were applied when comparing TCR breadth between groups. Imported from immuneACCESS, the table was reduced by TCRdb to in-frame sequences with V and J called. These copies leave out some clones; in studies compared against another copy, an unresolved V gene accounts for under half, and the cause of the remainder is not known. V and J calls plus clone size are reproduced from that table; the DNA served to infer D and trimming. Across this sample there are about 680,000 clones, with more than 80% seen only once. The top ten clonotypes cover about 1.5% of the sample.

As concerns this clone: Its binding antigen is unknown. Base qualities are not recorded, but no much larger clone differs from it by a single base.

The source was peripheral blood, collected in a trial of Ad26.COV2.S vaccine versus placebo. The chain is assembled from TRBV10-3 and TRBJ1-2; matching of 6 bases hints at TRBD1 as the D gene. The clonotype was recovered from a person aged 18 to 65 who received the Ad26.COV2.S COVID-19 vaccine or a placebo. The nucleotide sequence is TGTGCCATCAGCCTAGACAGGCCCCAGGGGGGCTACACCTTC. This yields the protein CAISLDRPQGGYTF.